The 23 T cell receptor beta chains presented below share a single source sample, sequenced in a study of beta chain features in type 1 diabetes. The sequenced template was cDNA made from the entire isolated RNA. Clones were sequenced by immunoSEQ multiplex PCR, and TCRdb holds only the in-frame ones, with some missing. The data show under 800,000 clones, 15% to 19% seen once. The sample comprised naive CD4+ T cells from blood. The receptors were sampled from a young man in good health.

The rearrangement links TRBV6-6 to TRBJ2-7, with 8 positions matching TRBD1. Trimming at V came to 0 bases and at J to 3 bases, leaving 1 base not matched to a gene. Germline V gives CDR1 MNHNY, CDR2 SVGAGI (reference sequence). The CDR3 has 14 amino acids. In DNA, the CDR3 is TGTGCCAGCAGTTACTCCGGGACAGGCTACGAGCAGTACTTC. As protein: CASSYSGTGYEQYF.

The chain employs TRBV5-4 and TRBJ2-7; D might be TRBD1 (5 bases). The CDR3 covers 14 residues. Germline CDR1 reads SGHNT; CDR2 reads YYREEE (reference sequence). The ends were cut back, 2 bases at V and 3 bases at J, with 12 bases in the middle. Here the CDR3 reads CASSLGQGLYEQYF. The CDR3 nucleotides read TGTGCCAGCAGCTTAGGGCAGGGCCTCTACGAGCAGTACTTC.

The V and J genes are TRBV4-2 and TRBJ1-1; a weak D match, TRBD1 (5 bases). Germline CDR1 and CDR2: LGHNA and YNFKEQ. This CDR3 region has 15 residues. V was shortened by 0 bases and J by 4 bases, with 12 bases between the two germline ends. CDR3 residues: CASSQDLGRGTEAFF. Written as DNA, the CDR3 is TGTGCCAGCAGCCAAGATCTGGGTAGGGGCACTGAAGCTTTCTTT.

This clone was recorded a few times. The V gene is TRBV28, the J gene TRBJ2-6; D is unresolved. Germline V lookup: CDR1 MDHEN, CDR2 SYDVKM. V lost 4 bases, J lost 0 bases, and 16 bases lay in between. The CDR3 loop spans 18 amino acids. CDR3 protein: CASSYPVKSDSGANVLTF. In DNA, the CDR3 is TGTGCCAGCAGTTATCCAGTGAAGTCTGACTCTGGGGCCAACGTCCTGACTTTC.

This clone was found a few times. This chain's CDR3 is CSRQEFYGYTF. For the CDR3, the DNA is TGCAGTAGACAGGAGTTCTATGGCTACACCTTC. This chain joins TRBV20-1 and TRBJ1-2; perhaps TRBD1 as D (6 bases). Trimming cost V 8 bases and J 4 bases, with 11 bases left between them. The CDR3 spans 11 residues. The germline V gene encodes CDR1 DFQATT and CDR2 SNEGSKA (reference sequence).

The chain couples TRBV4-2 to TRBJ2-5; a possible D gene is TRBD2 (5 bases). Trimming left V 1 base short and J 5 bases short, with 20 bases between. The CDR3 length is 17 residues. Germline V CDR1 and CDR2: LGHNA, YNFKEQ. The CDR3 loop reads CASSQGVGAVTGETQYF. The CDR3 DNA reads as TGTGCCAGCAGCCAAGGGGTGGGCGCCGTTACGGGGGAGACCCAGTACTTC.

V gene TRBV28 combines with J gene TRBJ1-1; D is unclear. CDR1 MDHEN and CDR2 SYDVKM come from the germline V gene. The CDR3 spans 11 residues. In DNA form, the CDR3 reads TGTGCAGTCCAGCCGAACACTGAAGCTTTCTTT. Protein: CAVQPNTEAFF.

The table lists this clone with a few counts. The chain links TRBV14 to TRBJ2-2; 12 bases map to TRBD1. Germline V gene lookup returns CDR1 SGHDN and CDR2 FVKESK. Unmatched junction bases numbered 5, after V lost 3 bases and J lost 0 bases. CDR3 length equals 18 residues. The CDR3 loop reads CASSHRDRGPANTGELFF. CDR3 nucleotides: TGTGCCAGCAGCCACCGGGACAGGGGGCCCGCGAACACCGGGGAGCTGTTTTTT. Supplemented by reference TRBV14 and TRBJ2-2, the full variable domain reads EAGVTQFPSHSVIEKGQTVTLRCDPISGHDNLYWYRRVMGKEIKFLLHFVKESKQDESGMPNNRFLAERTGGTYSTLKVQPAELEDSGVYFCASSHRDRGPANTGELFFGEGSRLTVL.

This clone was seen only a few times. The chain uses TRBV5-4 and TRBJ2-1; 9 bases map to TRBD2. CDR3 length: 16 residues. Germline trimming cut 7 bases from V and 4 bases from J; bases unmatched to any gene: 12. Germline lookup yields CDR1 SGHNT and CDR2 YYREEE (reference sequence). The CDR3 DNA is TGTGCCAGCGCCTTCCTAGCGGGAAGTACTTACAATGAGCAGTTCTTC. Residues: CASAFLAGSTYNEQFF.

This clone was seen a handful of times. The chain joins TRBV5-6 to TRBJ2-7, with D maybe TRBD2 (5 bases). This CDR3 has 16 amino acids. V was cut by 3 bases and J by 6 bases, with 22 bases left in between. Per germline, CDR1 SGHDT and CDR2 YYEEEE. The CDR3 protein is CASSSGARVRAAEQYF. As DNA, the CDR3 is TGTGCCAGCAGCTCCGGCGCCAGAGTTCGAGCGGCCGAGCAGTACTTC.

The sample holds a few counts of this clone. The chain uses TRBV19 and TRBJ2-2; possible D gene TRBD1, 6 bases. Germline-derived CDR1 and CDR2 are LNHDA and SQIVND (reference sequence). Trimming took 4 bases from V and 5 from J, leaving 14 bases between them. CDR3 length: 15 residues. CDR3 nucleotide sequence: TGTGCCAGTAGTACCGGACAGCCGGGAACCGGGGAGCTGTTTTTT. It encodes CASSTGQPGTGELFF.

This clone was counted a few times. The CDR3 spells CASSHRGGETQYF. The DNA of the CDR3 is TGTGCCAGCAGCCACAGGGGAGGCGAGACCCAGTACTTC. The chain has TRBV25-1 and TRBJ2-5; D perhaps matches TRBD1 (7 bases). Per germline, CDR1 MGHDK and CDR2 SYGVNS. The V end was cut by 6 bases, the J end by 5 bases, with 13 bases between. The CDR3 sequence is 13 residues long.

This clone was seen a few times. This CDR3 is CASSLIGSYEQYF. The CDR3 coding sequence is TGTGCCAGCAGCTTAATCGGTTCCTACGAGCAGTACTTC. The chain uses TRBV7-3 and TRBJ2-7; unclear D gene. V shed 1 base and J shed 1 base, with 5 bases lying between them. In germline, CDR1 is SGHTA, CDR2 FQGTGA. CDR3 size: 13 residues.

Only a few counts were recorded for this clone. The chain carries TRBV5-6 and TRBJ1-2; D call uncertain. The CDR3 totals 14 residues. The germline gives CDR1 SGHDT, CDR2 YYEEEE. The V gene lost 1 base and the J gene lost 0 bases, with 7 bases spanning the gap. The CDR3 spells CASSLWNSNYGYTF. CDR3 nucleotide sequence: TGTGCCAGCAGCTTGTGGAATTCTAACTATGGCTACACCTTC.

The rearrangement uses TRBV9 and TRBJ1-2; TRBD1 is a possible D gene (5 bases). Germline lookup yields CDR1 SGDLS and CDR2 YYNGEE. The CDR3 has 14 amino acids. Between the trimmed V and J ends, which lost 0 bases and 7 bases, there was a span of 13 bases. The DNA for the CDR3 is TGTGCCAGCAGCGTAGTAACATCGCAGGGTGGCTACACCTTC. Translating gives CASSVVTSQGGYTF.

The rearrangement uses TRBV27 and TRBJ2-4; 7 nucleotides line up with TRBD2. The CDR3 extends over 16 amino acids. V lost 4 bases and J lost 6; bases outside the gene matches: 12. CDR1 is MNHEY and CDR2 is SMNVEV in the germline V gene (reference sequence). CDR3 sequence (DNA): TGTGCCAGCAGTTCCCGGTTTGCGGGAGAGGGAAACATTCAGTACTTC. Protein sequence: CASSSRFAGEGNIQYF.

The chain joins TRBV2 to TRBJ1-3; TRBD1 agrees at 12 bases. There are 15 residues in the CDR3. Losses at the gene ends were 8 bases for V and 7 bases for J; bases not matched to a gene: 9. CDR1 and CDR2 (germline): SNHLY, FYNNEI. As DNA, the CDR3 is TGTGCCAGCCAGGAGGGACAGGGGGCCCGGAACACCATATATTTT. Residues: CASQEGQGARNTIYF.

As to this clone: Additional DNA sequences in this sample encode the identical CDR3. The CDR3 loop reads CASSLGQGGQPQHF. The CDR3 DNA reads as TGCGCCAGCAGCCTGGGACAGGGGGGTCAGCCCCAGCATTTT. The J gene is TRBJ1-5, the V gene TRBV5-1; TRBD1 matches 11 bases. The CDR3 has 14 residues. The trim removed 4 bases at V and 6 bases at J, leaving 3 bases unmatched. CDR1 and CDR2 (germline): SGHRS, YFSETQ.

This clone was detected a few times. The chain links TRBV7-2 to TRBJ2-2, with D perhaps TRBD2 (6 bases). V was trimmed by 3 bases and J by 0 bases, leaving 17 bases between them. Germline V lookup: CDR1 SGHTA, CDR2 FQGNSA. The CDR3 has 18 amino acids. The CDR3 bases are TGTGCCAGCAGCTTCCGCTCTCGGGCGGGGACGAACACCGGGGAGCTGTTTTTT. Protein: CASSFRSRAGTNTGELFF.

The chain joins TRBV5-1 to TRBJ2-7; 8 positions agree with TRBD1. The V gene end was trimmed by 1 base and the J gene end by 5 bases; junction bases not matched to a gene: 8. CDR1 is SGHRS, CDR2 YFSETQ, per germline. CDR3 size: 15 residues. CDR3 residues: CASSLIVRGPDEQYF. DNA for the CDR3: TGCGCCAGCAGCTTGATCGTCAGGGGGCCCGACGAGCAGTACTTC.

This clone occurred a few times. The chain employs TRBV6-6 and TRBJ1-1; 7 bases agree with TRBD1. CDR1 and CDR2 from the germline V gene are MNHNY and SVGAGI (reference sequence). The V gene end was trimmed by 6 bases and the J gene end by 0 bases; junction bases not matched to a gene: 4. This CDR3 contains 14 residues. CDR3 in amino acids: CASSPQGLNTEAFF. For the CDR3, the DNA is TGTGCCAGCAGCCCACAGGGGCTGAACACTGAAGCTTTCTTT.

This clone appeared a few times. The chain employs TRBV7-2 and TRBJ2-1; no firm D call. Germline values: CDR1 SGHTA, CDR2 FQGNSA. The V end was cut by 6 bases, the J end by 0 bases, with 18 bases between. The CDR3 covers 17 residues. The CDR3 spells CASRSETAAVSYNEQFF. CDR3 coding DNA: TGTGCCAGCAGATCAGAAACAGCTGCCGTCTCCTACAATGAGCAGTTCTTC.

A few counts support this clone. This sample also contains other DNA sequences that code for the same CDR3. The V and J genes are TRBV7-9 and TRBJ1-5; 7 bases match TRBD1. V gave up 5 bases and J gave up 2 bases; unmatched junction bases: 6. The CDR3 is made up of 15 amino acids. Germline CDR1 and CDR2: SEHNR and FQNEAQ (reference sequence). CDR3 coding DNA: TGTGCCAGCAGCCCGACAGGGAGTGGCAATCAGCCCCAGCATTTT. Translation: CASSPTGSGNQPQHF.